These T cell receptor beta chains were read from a single sample in a study of T cell changes during pregnancy in multiple sclerosis. Profiling relied on immunoSEQ multiplex PCR, and the TCRdb table lists in-frame clones only, not all of them. This sample yields around 36,000 clones, of which about 93% are seen a single time; about 0.45% belongs to the top ten. The specimen comprised CD4+ T cells from peripheral blood mononuclear cells, sampled in the third trimester of pregnancy. These receptors were obtained from a female donor with multiple sclerosis, enrolled in a pregnancy study. CDR3s include the opening cysteine and the closing phenylalanine or tryptophan. Fields, in order: J gene, V gene, clone size, D gene, CDR3 protein, CDR3 DNA. D genes are given only for firm matches. For some rows the clone size is stated as once, few or many, or as a class when expanded; others skip it.

J gene: TRBJ1-5
V gene: TRBV28
clone size: once
D gene: .
CDR3 protein: CAGRGGLGNQPQHF
CDR3 DNA: TGTGCGGGGAGGGGGGGGTTAGGTAATCAGCCCCAGCATTTT

J gene: TRBJ1-2
V gene: TRBV6-1
clone size: .
D gene: .
CDR3 protein: CASSGRQNTNYGYTF
CDR3 DNA: TGTGCCAGCAGTGGACGACAGAATACTAACTATGGCTACACCTTC

J gene: TRBJ1-4
V gene: TRBV9
clone size: .
D gene: TRBD1
CDR3 protein: CASSVGQGATNEKLFF
CDR3 DNA: TGTGCCAGCAGCGTTGGACAGGGAGCAACTAATGAAAAACTGTTTTTT

J gene: TRBJ2-1
V gene: TRBV9
clone size: .
D gene: TRBD2
CDR3 protein: CASSVGTSGSGQQFF
CDR3 DNA: TGTGCCAGCAGCGTAGGGACTAGCGGGAGTGGCCAGCAGTTCTTC

J gene: TRBJ2-3
V gene: TRBV9
clone size: .
D gene: .
CDR3 protein: CASSGAYFDTQYF
CDR3 DNA: TGTGCCAGCAGCGGAGCTTATTTTGATACGCAGTATTTT

J gene: TRBJ1-2
V gene: TRBV19
clone size: .
D gene: .
CDR3 protein: CASSIGRGISNYGYTF
CDR3 DNA: TGTGCCAGTAGTATAGGTCGGGGAATCTCTAACTATGGCTACACCTTC

J gene: TRBJ2-3
V gene: TRBV5-1
clone size: .
D gene: .
CDR3 protein: CASSLASGKSDTQYF
CDR3 DNA: TGCGCCAGCAGCTTGGCTTCGGGGAAATCAGATACGCAGTATTTT

J gene: TRBJ1-1
V gene: TRBV2
clone size: .
D gene: TRBD1
CDR3 protein: CASKRKTGGAGWGTEAFF
CDR3 DNA: TGTGCCAGCAAAAGAAAAACAGGGGGCGCGGGTTGGGGCACTGAAGCTTTCTTT

J gene: TRBJ2-1
V gene: TRBV11-3
clone size: .
D gene: TRBD2
CDR3 protein: CASSLLGGGSSYNEQFF
CDR3 DNA: TGTGCCAGCAGCTTGCTCGGCGGGGGGAGCTCCTACAATGAGCAGTTCTTC

J gene: TRBJ2-7
V gene: TRBV19
clone size: .
D gene: .
CDR3 protein: CASSIRRGQRAYEQYF
CDR3 DNA: TGTGCCAGTAGTATTCGTCGCGGACAGAGGGCCTACGAGCAGTACTTC

J gene: TRBJ2-1
V gene: TRBV27
clone size: once
D gene: TRBD2
CDR3 protein: CASSRGTSGIREYNEQFF
CDR3 DNA: TGTGCCAGCAGCCGGGGGACTAGCGGGATCCGTGAATACAATGAGCAGTTCTTC

J gene: TRBJ1-1
V gene: TRBV2
clone size: .
D gene: .
CDR3 protein: CASNNRIQGLEAFF
CDR3 DNA: TGTGCCAGCAACAATAGAATACAGGGTCTTGAAGCTTTCTTT

J gene: TRBJ1-1
V gene: TRBV2
clone size: .
D gene: .
CDR3 protein: CASNLKGVNTEAFF
CDR3 DNA: TGTGCCAGCAACTTAAAAGGGGTGAACACTGAAGCTTTCTTT

J gene: TRBJ2-7
V gene: TRBV29-1
clone size: .
D gene: TRBD1
CDR3 protein: CSVRDRNAYEQYF
CDR3 DNA: TGCAGCGTACGGGACAGGAATGCCTACGAGCAGTACTTC

J gene: TRBJ2-1
V gene: TRBV4-1
clone size: .
D gene: TRBD1
CDR3 protein: CASSQSPGTGTYNEQFF
CDR3 DNA: TGCGCCAGCAGCCAATCCCCCGGGACAGGTACCTACAATGAGCAGTTCTTC

J gene: TRBJ2-7
V gene: TRBV6-6
clone size: .
D gene: TRBD2
CDR3 protein: CASSRTSGSHEQYF
CDR3 DNA: TGTGCCAGCAGTCGGACTAGCGGGAGCCACGAGCAGTACTTC

J gene: TRBJ2-7
V gene: TRBV6-5
clone size: .
D gene: .
CDR3 protein: CASRPLTGEQYF
CDR3 DNA: TGTGCCAGCAGACCCCTTACGGGCGAGCAGTACTTC

J gene: TRBJ2-7
V gene: TRBV5-5
clone size: .
D gene: TRBD2
CDR3 protein: CASRETSGASYEQYF
CDR3 DNA: TGTGCCAGCAGAGAGACTAGCGGGGCCTCCTACGAGCAGTACTTC

J gene: TRBJ2-7
V gene: TRBV7-9
clone size: .
D gene: TRBD2
CDR3 protein: CASSFTSGSLHEQYF
CDR3 DNA: TGTGCCAGCAGCTTCACAAGCGGGAGCCTTCACGAGCAGTACTTC

J gene: TRBJ2-3
V gene: TRBV4-3
clone size: .
D gene: TRBD1
CDR3 protein: CASSQDVTGSTDTQYF
CDR3 DNA: TGCGCCAGCAGCCAAGATGTGACAGGGAGCACAGATACGCAGTATTTT

J gene: TRBJ1-5
V gene: TRBV6-1
clone size: .
D gene: .
CDR3 protein: CASSYQGYSNQPQHF
CDR3 DNA: TGTGCCAGCAGCTATCAGGGGTATAGCAATCAGCCCCAGCATTTT

J gene: TRBJ1-3
V gene: TRBV28
clone size: .
D gene: TRBD1
CDR3 protein: CASNHLTGAYSGNTIYF
CDR3 DNA: TGTGCCAGCAACCATTTGACAGGGGCTTACTCTGGAAACACCATATATTTT

J gene: TRBJ2-7
V gene: TRBV18
clone size: .
D gene: TRBD1
CDR3 protein: CASSPGTGNEQYF
CDR3 DNA: TGTGCCAGCTCACCCGGGACAGGGAACGAGCAGTACTTC

J gene: TRBJ1-5
V gene: TRBV2
clone size: .
D gene: .
CDR3 protein: CASSGRGASQPQHF
CDR3 DNA: TGTGCCAGCAGTGGGAGGGGTGCCAGTCAGCCCCAGCATTTT

J gene: TRBJ1-5
V gene: TRBV5-6
clone size: few
D gene: .
CDR3 protein: CASSLDAGPQHF
CDR3 DNA: TGTGCCAGCAGCCTCGATGCGGGGCCCCAGCATTTT

J gene: TRBJ1-5
V gene: TRBV28
clone size: .
D gene: TRBD1
CDR3 protein: CASSTRQGWGNQPQHF
CDR3 DNA: TGTGCCAGCAGTACCCGACAGGGATGGGGCAATCAGCCCCAGCATTTT

J gene: TRBJ2-1
V gene: TRBV20-1
clone size: .
D gene: TRBD2
CDR3 protein: CSARLAREQFF
CDR3 DNA: TGCAGTGCAAGACTAGCGCGAGAGCAGTTCTTC

J gene: TRBJ1-1
V gene: TRBV18
clone size: .
D gene: TRBD1
CDR3 protein: CASSPRLQGGTEAFF
CDR3 DNA: TGTGCCAGCTCACCGCGCCTACAGGGGGGCACTGAAGCTTTCTTT

J gene: TRBJ1-2
V gene: TRBV4-2
clone size: .
D gene: .
CDR3 protein: CASSQASPTGNYGYTF
CDR3 DNA: TGTGCCAGCAGCCAAGCCAGCCCCACAGGGAACTATGGCTACACCTTC

J gene: TRBJ1-1
V gene: TRBV25-1
clone size: .
D gene: TRBD1
CDR3 protein: CASSGRGRTEAFF
CDR3 DNA: TGTGCCAGCAGTGGTAGGGGGCGGACTGAAGCTTTCTTT

J gene: TRBJ2-1
V gene: TRBV21-1
clone size: .
D gene: .
CDR3 protein: CASSKRRKRTSGSAGYNEQFF
CDR3 DNA: TGTGCCAGCAGCAAAAGGCGGAAACGGACTAGCGGGAGCGCTGGCTACAATGAGCAGTTCTTC

J gene: TRBJ1-2
V gene: TRBV28
clone size: .
D gene: TRBD1
CDR3 protein: CASSRAGGYGYTF
CDR3 DNA: TGTGCCAGCAGTCGAGCAGGGGGCTATGGCTACACCTTC

J gene: TRBJ1-1
V gene: TRBV30
clone size: .
D gene: .
CDR3 protein: CAWSVNYRSQGETEAFF
CDR3 DNA: TGTGCCTGGAGTGTAAATTATCGGTCCCAGGGTGAAACTGAAGCTTTCTTT

J gene: TRBJ1-5
V gene: TRBV18
clone size: .
D gene: .
CDR3 protein: CASSPTKALDQPQHF
CDR3 DNA: TGTGCCAGCTCACCCACTAAAGCCTTGGATCAGCCCCAGCATTTT

J gene: TRBJ1-2
V gene: TRBV5-1
clone size: .
D gene: TRBD1
CDR3 protein: CASSLEGGSGGYGYTF
CDR3 DNA: TGCGCCAGCAGCTTGGAAGGGGGCAGTGGCGGCTATGGCTACACCTTC

J gene: TRBJ2-7
V gene: TRBV7-2
clone size: .
D gene: TRBD1
CDR3 protein: CASSLSPTGGYEQYF
CDR3 DNA: TGTGCCAGCAGCTTGAGCCCGACAGGGGGCTACGAGCAGTACTTC

J gene: TRBJ1-2
V gene: TRBV6-1
clone size: .
D gene: .
CDR3 protein: CASSEALRSRGYTF
CDR3 DNA: TGTGCCAGCAGTGAAGCGCTTCGTTCGAGGGGCTACACCTTC

J gene: TRBJ1-1
V gene: TRBV6-6
clone size: .
D gene: TRBD1
CDR3 protein: CASKTGMFSEAFF
CDR3 DNA: TGTGCCAGCAAGACAGGGATGTTTTCTGAAGCTTTCTTT

J gene: TRBJ2-7
V gene: TRBV28
clone size: .
D gene: .
CDR3 protein: CASTGLYEQYF
CDR3 DNA: TGTGCCAGCACGGGACTCTACGAGCAGTACTTC

J gene: TRBJ2-3
V gene: TRBV29-1
clone size: .
D gene: TRBD2
CDR3 protein: CSVWTSGPDTQYF
CDR3 DNA: TGCAGCGTGTGGACTAGTGGCCCAGATACGCAGTATTTT

J gene: TRBJ2-2
V gene: TRBV25-1
clone size: once
D gene: TRBD1
CDR3 protein: CASSGDRGWELFF
CDR3 DNA: TGTGCCAGCAGTGGGGACAGGGGCTGGGAGCTGTTTTTT

J gene: TRBJ1-4
V gene: TRBV25-1
clone size: .
D gene: .
CDR3 protein: CASQGQGTWNEKLFF
CDR3 DNA: TGTGCCAGCCAAGGGCAGGGGACCTGGAATGAAAAACTGTTTTTT

J gene: TRBJ1-1
V gene: TRBV6-6
clone size: .
D gene: TRBD1
CDR3 protein: CASKDRVGNTEAFF
CDR3 DNA: TGTGCCAGCAAGGACAGGGTTGGGAACACTGAAGCTTTCTTT

J gene: TRBJ1-2
V gene: TRBV5-1
clone size: .
D gene: .
CDR3 protein: CASSTQDSSYGYTF
CDR3 DNA: TGCGCCAGCAGCACCCAGGACAGTTCATATGGCTACACCTTC

J gene: TRBJ2-1
V gene: TRBV11-2
clone size: .
D gene: .
CDR3 protein: CASSPLQGYNEQFF
CDR3 DNA: TGTGCCAGCAGCCCCCTGCAGGGTTACAATGAGCAGTTCTTC

J gene: TRBJ2-7
V gene: TRBV18
clone size: .
D gene: TRBD1
CDR3 protein: CASSPGTGAGEQYF
CDR3 DNA: TGTGCCAGCTCACCAGGGACAGGGGCCGGCGAGCAGTACTTC

J gene: TRBJ2-2
V gene: TRBV14
clone size: .
D gene: .
CDR3 protein: CASSPSQGNTGELFF
CDR3 DNA: TGTGCCAGCAGCCCATCACAGGGTAACACCGGGGAGCTGTTTTTT

J gene: TRBJ2-3
V gene: TRBV6-6
clone size: .
D gene: TRBD1
CDR3 protein: CASRLGIQGRGDTQYF
CDR3 DNA: TGTGCCAGCAGGTTAGGGATACAGGGGAGAGGAGATACGCAGTATTTT

J gene: TRBJ2-5
V gene: TRBV9
clone size: .
D gene: TRBD1
CDR3 protein: CASTKGQGGRETQYF
CDR3 DNA: TGTGCCAGCACCAAGGGACAGGGGGGGCGAGAGACCCAGTACTTC

J gene: TRBJ2-7
V gene: TRBV5-6
clone size: .
D gene: TRBD2
CDR3 protein: CASSLALAGAYEQYF
CDR3 DNA: TGTGCCAGCAGCTTGGCTCTAGCGGGAGCCTACGAGCAGTACTTC

J gene: TRBJ2-1
V gene: TRBV30
clone size: .
D gene: TRBD2
CDR3 protein: CAWSPPGTSGRIAYNEQFF
CDR3 DNA: TGTGCCTGGAGTCCACCGGGGACTAGCGGGAGAATTGCGTACAATGAGCAGTTCTTC

J gene: TRBJ2-2
V gene: TRBV6-1
clone size: .
D gene: TRBD2
CDR3 protein: CASSDWTPGTSYTVGELFF
CDR3 DNA: TGTGCCAGCAGTGATTGGACGCCCGGGACTAGCTATACCGTCGGGGAGCTGTTTTTT

J gene: TRBJ1-1
V gene: TRBV7-2
clone size: .
D gene: TRBD1
CDR3 protein: CASSSQGYTEAFF
CDR3 DNA: TGTGCCAGCAGCTCACAGGGGTACACTGAAGCTTTCTTT

J gene: TRBJ2-2
V gene: TRBV5-6
clone size: .
D gene: .
CDR3 protein: CASSSEYNAGELFF
CDR3 DNA: TGTGCCAGCAGCTCAGAATACAATGCCGGGGAGCTGTTTTTT

J gene: TRBJ2-1
V gene: TRBV18
clone size: .
D gene: TRBD2
CDR3 protein: CASSPRPGTSAAEQFF
CDR3 DNA: TGTGCCAGCTCGCCTCGCCCCGGGACTAGCGCGGCGGAGCAGTTCTTC

J gene: TRBJ2-1
V gene: TRBV7-9
clone size: .
D gene: .
CDR3 protein: CASSLVDRNNEQFF
CDR3 DNA: TGTGCCAGCAGCTTAGTCGACAGAAACAATGAGCAGTTCTTC

J gene: TRBJ2-5
V gene: TRBV7-7
clone size: .
D gene: .
CDR3 protein: CASSLAVFEETQYF
CDR3 DNA: TGTGCCAGCAGCCTTGCAGTTTTTGAAGAGACCCAGTACTTC

J gene: TRBJ2-7
V gene: TRBV7-8
clone size: .
D gene: .
CDR3 protein: CASSLTETSSYEQYF
CDR3 DNA: TGTGCCAGCAGCTTAACGGAAACTAGCTCCTACGAGCAGTACTTC